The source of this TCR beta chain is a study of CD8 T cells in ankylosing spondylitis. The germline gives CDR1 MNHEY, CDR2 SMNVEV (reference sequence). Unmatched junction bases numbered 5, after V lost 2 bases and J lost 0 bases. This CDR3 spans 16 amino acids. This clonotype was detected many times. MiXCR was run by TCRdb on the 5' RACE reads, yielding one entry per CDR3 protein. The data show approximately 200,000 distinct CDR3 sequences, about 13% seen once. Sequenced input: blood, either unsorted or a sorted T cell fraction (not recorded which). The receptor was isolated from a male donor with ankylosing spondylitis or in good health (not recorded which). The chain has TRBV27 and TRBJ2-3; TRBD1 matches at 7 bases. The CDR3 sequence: CASSLIAGGSTDTQYF. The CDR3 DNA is TGTGCCAGCAGTTTAATTGCAGGGGGTAGCACAGATACGCAGTATTTT.